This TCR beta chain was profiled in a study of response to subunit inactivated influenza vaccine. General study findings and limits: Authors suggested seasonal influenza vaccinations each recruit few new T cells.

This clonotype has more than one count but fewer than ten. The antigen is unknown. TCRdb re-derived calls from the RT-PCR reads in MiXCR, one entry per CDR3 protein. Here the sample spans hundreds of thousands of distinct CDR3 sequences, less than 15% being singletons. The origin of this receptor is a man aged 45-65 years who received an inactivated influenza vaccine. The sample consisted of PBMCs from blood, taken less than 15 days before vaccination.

CDR3 DNA sequence: TGCGCCAGCAGCCAAAGGAGGATAGGACCGGATACGCAGTATTTT. It codes for CASSQRRIGPDTQYF. V is TRBV4-1 and J is TRBJ2-3; D perhaps matches TRBD2 (5 bases). This CDR3 contains 15 residues. CDR1 and CDR2 (germline): MGHRA, YSYEKL. V was pared by 2 bases and J by 6 bases, with 15 bases between.